This is a list of T cell receptor beta chains from one sample in a study of blood T cell repertoires in COVID-19. Produced via immunoSEQ multiplex PCR; TCRdb's table is partial and in-frame only. The repertoire holds roughly 670,000 clones, with just under 90% as singletons. The sequencing input was peripheral blood. These receptors were obtained from a woman aged 18-29 years with acute or convalescent COVID-19. CDR3s include the opening cysteine and the closing phenylalanine or tryptophan. D genes are given only for firm matches. Some rows have no size entry. The others give once, few or many, or a class for an expanded clone.

size: .
D: .
length: 13
J: TRBJ2-7
V: TRBV11-2
CDR3: CASSLGVDYEQYF
DNA: TGTGCCAGCAGCCTTGGAGTAGATTACGAGCAGTACTTC

size: .
D: .
length: 15
J: TRBJ1-5
V: TRBV7-2
CDR3: CASSETGKHNQPQHF
DNA: TGTGCCAGCAGCGAAACAGGGAAACACAATCAGCCCCAGCATTTT

size: .
D: .
length: 12
J: TRBJ2-7
V: TRBV11-2
CDR3: CASSSQGFEQYF
DNA: TGTGCCAGCAGCTCACAGGGTTTCGAGCAGTACTTC

size: .
D: .
length: 16
J: TRBJ1-3
V: TRBV4-1
CDR3: CASSQGRFYSGNTIYF
DNA: TGCGCCAGCAGCCAAGGTCGGTTTTACTCTGGAAACACCATATATTTT

size: .
D: .
length: 14
J: TRBJ2-2
V: TRBV11-2
CDR3: CASSLRQFSGELFF
DNA: TGTGCCAGCAGCCTGAGACAGTTCTCCGGGGAGCTGTTTTTT

size: .
D: .
length: 16
J: TRBJ2-7
V: TRBV4-1
CDR3: CASSQGGGTPTYEQYF
DNA: TGCGCCAGCAGCCAAGGTGGAGGGACTCCTACCTACGAGCAGTACTTC

size: once
D: .
length: 15
J: TRBJ1-2
V: TRBV25-1
CDR3: CASSDDRWSNYGYTF
DNA: TGTGCCAGCAGTGACGACAGGTGGAGTAACTATGGCTACACCTTC

size: .
D: .
length: 16
J: TRBJ2-6
V: TRBV19
CDR3: CASSLSPGSGANVLTF
DNA: TGTGCCAGTAGTCTCTCCCCGGGCTCTGGGGCCAACGTCCTGACTTTC

size: .
D: .
length: 17
J: TRBJ1-1
V: TRBV4-2
CDR3: CASSQALLKGLVYEAFF
DNA: TGTGCCAGCAGCCAAGCTCTTCTGAAGGGGTTGGTCTATGAAGCTTTCTTT

size: .
D: .
length: 13
J: TRBJ1-1
V: TRBV10-2
CDR3: CASSERGGTEAFF
DNA: TGCGCCAGCAGTGAGAGGGGCGGCACTGAAGCTTTCTTT

size: .
D: .
length: 13
J: TRBJ1-3
V: TRBV6-5
CDR3: CASRPRSGNTIYF
DNA: TGTGCCAGCAGACCGCGTTCTGGAAACACCATATATTTT

size: .
D: TRBD1
length: 18
J: TRBJ2-7
V: TRBV14
CDR3: CASSRSPGQGARYSEQYF
DNA: TGTGCCAGCAGCCGCTCACCGGGACAGGGGGCGCGTTACTCCGAGCAGTACTTC

size: .
D: TRBD2
length: 18
J: TRBJ2-3
V: TRBV9
CDR3: CASSSSPVRGGLTDTQYF
DNA: TGTGCCAGCAGCTCCTCCCCTGTGCGGGGGGGTTTGACAGATACGCAGTATTTT

size: .
D: .
length: 15
J: TRBJ1-3
V: TRBV9
CDR3: CASSVVGGSGNTIYF
DNA: TGTGCCAGCAGCGTAGTGGGGGGATCTGGAAACACCATATATTTT

size: .
D: TRBD1
length: 16
J: TRBJ1-1
V: TRBV14
CDR3: CASSLNDRGMNTEAFF
DNA: TGTGCCAGCAGCCTAAACGACAGGGGAATGAACACTGAAGCTTTCTTT

size: once
D: .
length: 13
J: TRBJ1-2
V: TRBV4-2
CDR3: CASSQRDSYGYTF
DNA: TGTGCCAGCAGCCAACGGGATTCCTATGGCTACACCTTC

size: .
D: .
length: 13
J: TRBJ1-2
V: TRBV9
CDR3: CASSAGGDYGYTF
DNA: TGTGCCAGCAGCGCTGGGGGCGACTATGGCTACACCTTC

size: .
D: .
length: 15
J: TRBJ1-5
V: TRBV24-1
CDR3: CATSDGGGWDQPQHF
DNA: TGTGCCACCAGTGATGGGGGGGGCTGGGATCAGCCCCAGCATTTT

size: once
D: TRBD1
length: 14
J: TRBJ2-7
V: TRBV5-1
CDR3: CASSNGQGPYEQYF
DNA: TGCGCCAGCAGCAATGGACAGGGACCCTACGAGCAGTACTTC

size: few
D: .
length: 17
J: TRBJ1-1
V: TRBV21-1
CDR3: CASSKQGQGRKNTEAFF
DNA: TGTGCCAGCAGCAAGCAGGGACAGGGGAGGAAGAACACTGAAGCTTTCTTT

size: .
D: TRBD2
length: 16
J: TRBJ2-1
V: TRBV9
CDR3: CASSDPFSGGAAEQFF
DNA: TGTGCCAGCAGCGATCCATTTAGCGGGGGGGCCGCTGAGCAGTTCTTC

size: .
D: TRBD2
length: 16
J: TRBJ2-3
V: TRBV7-2
CDR3: CASSLIAGGPSDTQYF
DNA: TGTGCCAGCAGCTTAATAGCGGGGGGGCCATCAGATACGCAGTATTTT

size: few
D: TRBD1
length: 13
J: TRBJ1-1
V: TRBV10-3
CDR3: CAIWDRGNTEAFF
DNA: TGTGCCATCTGGGACAGGGGGAACACTGAAGCTTTCTTT

size: .
D: TRBD1
length: 15
J: TRBJ2-2
V: TRBV19
CDR3: CASRDRGSNTGELFF
DNA: TGTGCCAGTAGGGACAGGGGGTCGAACACCGGGGAGCTGTTTTTT

size: .
D: TRBD1
length: 15
J: TRBJ1-1
V: TRBV6-5
CDR3: CATGGANRINTEAFF
DNA: TGTGCCACAGGGGGCGCGAATAGAATTAACACTGAAGCTTTCTTT